This T cell receptor beta chain was identified in a study of T cells in Graves' hyperthyroidism and ophthalmopathy. General observations from the study: Most thyroid clonotypes expanded above 0.001 appeared in blood too.

When ophthalmopathy did not progress within 18 months, Graves' hyperthyroidism was considered stable. TCR beta CDR3 region amplification was performed from RNA transcripts. A set of HTBI primers served as the primers for a first-round RT-PCR of the TCR CDR3. In TCRdb, the multiplex PCR reads were re-called with MiXCR into one record per CDR3 protein. The data hold about 580,000 distinct CDR3 sequences, with under 60% observed a single time. On this clonotype: Its cognate antigen is unknown.

Germline CDR1 MNHEY, CDR2 SVGAGI. Germline trimming cut 1 base from V and 2 bases from J; bases unmatched to any gene: 5. This CDR3 region has 15 residues. The clonotype comes from a woman between 18 and 29 years old with Graves' hyperthyroidism. The rearrangement links TRBV6-5 to TRBJ2-7; TRBD1 agrees at 7 bases. What was sequenced was peripheral blood or thyroid tissue (not recorded which). The CDR3 nucleotides are TGTGCCAGCAGTTACTACGGGACAGAAACCTACGAGCAGTACTTC. It specifies CASSYYGTETYEQYF.